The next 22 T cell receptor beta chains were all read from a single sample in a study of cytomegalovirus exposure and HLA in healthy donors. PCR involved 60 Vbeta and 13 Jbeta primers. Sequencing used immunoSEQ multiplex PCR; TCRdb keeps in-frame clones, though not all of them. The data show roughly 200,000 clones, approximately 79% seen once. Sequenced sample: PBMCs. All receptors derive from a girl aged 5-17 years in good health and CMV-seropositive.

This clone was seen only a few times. CDR3 DNA: TGCGCCAGCAGCTGGCCCGGGACACACACCTACAATGAGCAGTTCTTC. Translated: CASSWPGTHTYNEQFF. This chain uses TRBV5-1 with TRBJ2-1; tentatively, D is TRBD1 (6 bases). The CDR3 totals 16 residues. Germline V CDR1 and CDR2: SGHRS, YFSETQ. V lost 3 bases to trimming and J lost 2 bases, with 15 bases between them.

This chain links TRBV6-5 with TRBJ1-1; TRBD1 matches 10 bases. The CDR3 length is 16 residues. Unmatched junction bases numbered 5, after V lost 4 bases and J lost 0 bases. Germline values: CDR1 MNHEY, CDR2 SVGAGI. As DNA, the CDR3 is TGTGCCAGCAGTTCCGACAGGGGGCTTATGAACACTGAAGCTTTCTTT. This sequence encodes CASSSDRGLMNTEAFF.

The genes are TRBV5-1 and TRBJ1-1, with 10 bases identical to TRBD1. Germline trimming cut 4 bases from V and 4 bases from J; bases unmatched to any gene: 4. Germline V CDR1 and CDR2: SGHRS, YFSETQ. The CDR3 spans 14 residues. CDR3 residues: CASSPDRGLTEAFF. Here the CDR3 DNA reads TGCGCCAGCAGCCCCGACAGGGGGCTCACTGAAGCTTTCTTT.

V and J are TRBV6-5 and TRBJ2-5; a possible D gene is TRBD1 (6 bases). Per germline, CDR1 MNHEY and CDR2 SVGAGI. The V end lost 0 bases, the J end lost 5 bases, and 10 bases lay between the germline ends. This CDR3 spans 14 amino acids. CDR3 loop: CASSYSTGGETQYF. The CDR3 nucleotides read TGTGCCAGCAGTTACTCGACAGGCGGGGAGACCCAGTACTTC.

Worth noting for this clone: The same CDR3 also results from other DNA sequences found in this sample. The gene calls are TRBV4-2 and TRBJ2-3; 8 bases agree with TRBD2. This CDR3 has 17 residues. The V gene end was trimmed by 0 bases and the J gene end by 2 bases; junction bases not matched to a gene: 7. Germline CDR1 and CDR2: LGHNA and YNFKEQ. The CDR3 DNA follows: TGTGCCAGCAGCCAAGATCGGGCGGGGGGCCCCACAGATACGCAGTATTTT. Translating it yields CASSQDRAGGPTDTQYF.

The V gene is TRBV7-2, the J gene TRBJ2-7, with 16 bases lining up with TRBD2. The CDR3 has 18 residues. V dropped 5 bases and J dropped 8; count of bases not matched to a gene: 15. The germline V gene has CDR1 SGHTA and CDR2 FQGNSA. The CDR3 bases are TGTGCCAGCAGCATAGGGACTAGCGGGGGGGGATTGGTTTATCAGCAGTACTTC. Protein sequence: CASSIGTSGGGLVYQQYF.

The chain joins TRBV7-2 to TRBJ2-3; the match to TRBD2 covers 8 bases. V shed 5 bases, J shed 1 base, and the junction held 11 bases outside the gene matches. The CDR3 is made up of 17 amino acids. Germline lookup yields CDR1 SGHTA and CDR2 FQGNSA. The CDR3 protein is CASSRGGAAWRTDTQYF. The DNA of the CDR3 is TGTGCCAGCAGCCGGGGGGGGGCCGCGTGGCGCACAGATACGCAGTATTTT.

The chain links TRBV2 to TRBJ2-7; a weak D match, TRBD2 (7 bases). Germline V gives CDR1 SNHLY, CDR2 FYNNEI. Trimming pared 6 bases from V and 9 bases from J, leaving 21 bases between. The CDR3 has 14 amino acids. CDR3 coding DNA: TGTGCCAGCAGCCCCGGGGGTGCGGGGGCGGTGCAGTACTTC. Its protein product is CASSPGGAGAVQYF. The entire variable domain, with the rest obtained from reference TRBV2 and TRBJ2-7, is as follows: EPEVTQTPSHQVTQMGQEVILRCVPISNHLYFYWYRQILGQKVEFLVSFYNNEISEKSEIFDDQFSVERPDGSNFTLKIRSTKLEDSAMYFCASSPGGAGAVQYFGPGTRLTVT.

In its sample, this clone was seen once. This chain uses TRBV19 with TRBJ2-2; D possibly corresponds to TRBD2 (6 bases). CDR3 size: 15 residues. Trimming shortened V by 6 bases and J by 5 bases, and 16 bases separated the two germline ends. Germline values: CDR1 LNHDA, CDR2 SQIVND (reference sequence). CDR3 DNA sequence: TGTGCCAGTAGCGACCCGGGACTTACTACCGGGGAGCTGTTTTTT. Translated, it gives CASSDPGLTTGELFF.

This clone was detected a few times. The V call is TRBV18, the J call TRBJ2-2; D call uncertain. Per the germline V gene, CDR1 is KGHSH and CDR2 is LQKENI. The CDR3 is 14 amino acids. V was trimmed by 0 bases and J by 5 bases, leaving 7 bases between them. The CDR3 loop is CASSPPARTGELFF. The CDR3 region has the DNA TGTGCCAGCTCACCACCGGCTAGAACCGGGGAGCTGTTTTTT.

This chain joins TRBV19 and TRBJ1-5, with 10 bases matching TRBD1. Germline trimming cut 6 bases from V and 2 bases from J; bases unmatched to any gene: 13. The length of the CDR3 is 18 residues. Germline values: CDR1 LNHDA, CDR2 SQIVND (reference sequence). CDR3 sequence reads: CASSNSGTGVLGNQPQHF. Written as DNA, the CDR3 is TGTGCCAGTAGCAATTCCGGGACAGGGGTGTTGGGCAATCAGCCCCAGCATTTT.

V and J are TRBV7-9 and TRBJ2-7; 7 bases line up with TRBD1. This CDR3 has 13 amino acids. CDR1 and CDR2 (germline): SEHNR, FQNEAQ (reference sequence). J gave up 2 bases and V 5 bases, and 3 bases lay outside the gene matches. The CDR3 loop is CASSNGQAYEQYF. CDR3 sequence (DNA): TGTGCCAGCAGCAACGGACAGGCCTACGAGCAGTACTTC.

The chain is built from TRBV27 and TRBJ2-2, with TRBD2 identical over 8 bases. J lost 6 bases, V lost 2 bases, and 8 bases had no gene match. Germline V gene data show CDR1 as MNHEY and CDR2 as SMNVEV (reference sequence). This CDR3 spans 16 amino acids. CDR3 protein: CASSLDGGAYPGELFF. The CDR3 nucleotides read TGTGCCAGCAGTTTAGACGGGGGGGCTTATCCCGGGGAGCTGTTTTTT.

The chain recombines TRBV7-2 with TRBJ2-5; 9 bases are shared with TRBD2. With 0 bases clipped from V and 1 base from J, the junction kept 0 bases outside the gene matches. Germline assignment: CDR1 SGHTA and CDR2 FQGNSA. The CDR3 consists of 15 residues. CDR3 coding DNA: TGTGCCAGCAGCTTAGCGACTAGCGGCCAAGAGACCCAGTACTTC. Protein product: CASSLATSGQETQYF.

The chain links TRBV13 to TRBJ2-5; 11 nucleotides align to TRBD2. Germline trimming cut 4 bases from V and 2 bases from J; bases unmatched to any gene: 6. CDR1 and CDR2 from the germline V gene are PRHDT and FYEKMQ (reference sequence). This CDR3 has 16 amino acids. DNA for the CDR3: TGTGCCAGCAGCTCGGTAGCGGGGGGGCCTCAAGAGACCCAGTACTTC. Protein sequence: CASSSVAGGPQETQYF.

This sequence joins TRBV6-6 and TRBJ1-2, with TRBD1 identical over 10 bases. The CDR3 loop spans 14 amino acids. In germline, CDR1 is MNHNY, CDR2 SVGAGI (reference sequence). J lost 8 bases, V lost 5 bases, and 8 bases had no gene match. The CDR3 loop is CASSPGQGRRGYTF. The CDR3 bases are TGTGCCAGCAGTCCGGGACAGGGGCGTCGGGGCTACACCTTC.

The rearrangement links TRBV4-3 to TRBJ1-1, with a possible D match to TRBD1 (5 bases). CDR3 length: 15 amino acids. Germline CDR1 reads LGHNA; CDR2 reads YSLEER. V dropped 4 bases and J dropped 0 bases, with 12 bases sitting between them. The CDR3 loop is CASSRGGQLNTEAFF. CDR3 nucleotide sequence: TGCGCCAGCAGCCGGGGCGGCCAGCTGAACACTGAAGCTTTCTTT.

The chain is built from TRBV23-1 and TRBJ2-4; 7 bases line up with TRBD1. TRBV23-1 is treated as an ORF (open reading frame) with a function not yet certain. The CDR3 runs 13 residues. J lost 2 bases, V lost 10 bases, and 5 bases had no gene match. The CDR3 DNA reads TGCGCCAACTGGGACAGACCCAAAAACATTCAGTACTTC. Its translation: CANWDRPKNIQYF.

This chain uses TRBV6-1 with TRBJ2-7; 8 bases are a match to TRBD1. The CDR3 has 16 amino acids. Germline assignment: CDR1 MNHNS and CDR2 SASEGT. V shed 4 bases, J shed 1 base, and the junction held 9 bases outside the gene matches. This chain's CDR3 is CASSGQGKVRSYEQYF. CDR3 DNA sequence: TGTGCCAGCAGTGGACAGGGGAAAGTTAGGTCCTACGAGCAGTACTTC.

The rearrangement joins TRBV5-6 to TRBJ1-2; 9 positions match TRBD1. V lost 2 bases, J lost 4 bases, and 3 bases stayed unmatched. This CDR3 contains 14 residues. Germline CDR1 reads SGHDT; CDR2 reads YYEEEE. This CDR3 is CASSLTGGPYGYTF. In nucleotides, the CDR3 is TGTGCCAGCAGCTTAACAGGGGGCCCCTATGGCTACACCTTC.

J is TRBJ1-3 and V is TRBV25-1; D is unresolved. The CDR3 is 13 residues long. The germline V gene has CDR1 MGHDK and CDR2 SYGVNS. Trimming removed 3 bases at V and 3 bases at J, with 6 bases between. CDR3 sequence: CASSEYYGNTIYF. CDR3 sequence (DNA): TGTGCCAGCAGTGAGTACTATGGAAACACCATATATTTT.

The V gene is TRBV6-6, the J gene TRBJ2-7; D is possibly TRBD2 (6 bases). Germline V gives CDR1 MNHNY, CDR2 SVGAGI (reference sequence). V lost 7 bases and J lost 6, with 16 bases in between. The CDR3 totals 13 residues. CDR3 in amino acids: CASTPWSAGEQYF. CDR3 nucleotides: TGTGCCAGCACCCCTTGGTCAGCGGGCGAGCAGTACTTC.